The 3 T cell receptor beta chains below were found in one sample sequenced in a study of technical replicates of blood from a handful of donors. Profiled with immunoSEQ multiplex PCR; TCRdb holds only in-frame clones, not every one. Here the sample spans about 84,000 clones, approximately 97% being singletons. Material for sequencing was T cells isolated from PBMCs. All receptors come from a human donor in good health.

The V call is TRBV27, the J call TRBJ2-7; 8 bases align to TRBD2. The germline CDR1 and CDR2 sequences are MNHEY and SMNVEV (reference sequence). The CDR3 is made up of 18 amino acids. Unmatched junction bases numbered 18, after V lost 7 bases and J lost 1 base. CDR3 in amino acids: CASKSSAYRGGLSYEQYF. CDR3 coding DNA: TGTGCCAGCAAAAGTTCAGCATATCGGGGGGGCCTATCCTACGAGCAGTACTTC.

The V and J genes are TRBV10-1 and TRBJ1-5, with D hard to call. The CDR3 extends over 12 amino acids. CDR1 and CDR2 from the germline V gene are WNHNN and SYGVQD (reference sequence). The V gene lost 8 bases and the J gene lost 3 bases, with 8 bases spanning the gap. In nucleotides, the CDR3 is TGCGCCAGCGGTGCTAACAATCAGCCCCAGCATTTT. Amino acids: CASGANNQPQHF.

The chain links TRBV28 to TRBJ2-7; tentative D call: TRBD2 (5 bases). Between the trimmed V and J ends, which lost 6 bases and 4 bases, there was a span of 19 bases. The CDR3 loop spans 15 amino acids. The germline V gene has CDR1 MDHEN and CDR2 SYDVKM. This CDR3 reads CASREGGQRSYEQYF. The CDR3, as DNA: TGTGCCAGCAGGGAAGGCGGGCAAAGAAGTTACGAGCAGTACTTC.